This T cell receptor (beta chain) was identified in a study of T-cell reconstitution after alpha-beta-depleted transplantation in children. Germline assignment: CDR1 SQVTM and CDR2 ANQGSEA. The CDR3 has 12 residues. Trimming pared 4 bases from V and 3 bases from J, leaving 9 bases between. Researchers prepared the TCRbeta library using unique molecular identifiers, the study reports. TCRdb fed the PCR reads into MiXCR, producing one record per CDR3 protein. The sample records fewer than 400,000 distinct CDR3 sequences, roughly 20% being singletons. This clonotype was seen ten or more times. This chain uses TRBV29-1 with TRBJ2-5; D is unresolved. This clonotype was obtained from a human donor who donated a stem cell graft to a child with acute myeloid leukemia. Sequencing used PBMCs from the stem cell graft donor, obtained from the stem cell graft. Here the CDR3 DNA reads TGCAGCGTTGTGTCTCCTGAAGAGACCCAGTACTTC. This encodes CSVVSPEETQYF.